This TCR beta chain is drawn from a study of T cells expressing NK-cell markers. Study findings and constraints: About 6 donors had dominant NKG2C+ clonotypes that comprised about 1.0-7.5% of their CD8+ T cells.

TCRdb re-called the 5' RACE reads; one entry per CDR3 protein, DNA not given. This sample's table reports 300,000 to 500,000 distinct CDR3 sequences. CDR1 is SGHAT and CDR2 is FQNNGV in the germline V gene. This CDR3 has 18 amino acids. On this clonotype itself: As yet, its antigen is unknown.

The source of this sequence is a woman between 50 and 59 years old in good health. The specimen sequenced was blood T cells: a sorted CD56 or NKG2C T cell subset, CD4+ or CD8+ T cells, or bulk PBMC T cells (not recorded which). This chain connects TRBV11-2 to TRBJ2-2. This chain's CDR3 is CASSLGGGGSTITGELFF.